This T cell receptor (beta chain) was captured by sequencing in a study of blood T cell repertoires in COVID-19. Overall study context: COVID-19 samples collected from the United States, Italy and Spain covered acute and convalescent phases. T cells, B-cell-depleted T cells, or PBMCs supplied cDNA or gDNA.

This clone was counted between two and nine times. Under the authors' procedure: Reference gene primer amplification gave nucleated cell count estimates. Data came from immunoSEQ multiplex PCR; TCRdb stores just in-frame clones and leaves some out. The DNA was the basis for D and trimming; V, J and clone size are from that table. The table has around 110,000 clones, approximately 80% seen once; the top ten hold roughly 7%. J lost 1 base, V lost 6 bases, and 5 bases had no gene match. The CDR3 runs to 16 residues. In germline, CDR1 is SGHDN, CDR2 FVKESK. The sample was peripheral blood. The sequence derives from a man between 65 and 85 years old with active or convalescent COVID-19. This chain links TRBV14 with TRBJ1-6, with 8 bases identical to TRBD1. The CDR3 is CASRPDRGSYNSPLHF. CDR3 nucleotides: TGTGCCAGCAGACCCGACAGGGGTTCCTATAATTCACCCCTCCACTTT.